Listed below are T cell receptor beta chains from one sample, sequenced in a study of T cell repertoires in cytomegalovirus infection. Their antigen targets remain unknown. From the reads, TCRdb called clonotypes with MiXCR, one entry per CDR3 protein. The sample includes 750,000 to 900,000 distinct CDR3 sequences, 25% to 30% of them seen just once. The sequences come from cultured CD8+ T cells from PBMCs, collected from culture after CMV antigen stimulation. Source of these receptors: a human donor in good health (CMV status not recorded). Some clones in this sample may be carry-over from other donors' samples. Each CDR3 is given with its conserved first and last residue. D genes are given only for firm matches. Clone size appears in some rows only: once, few, many, or a class for an expanded clone.

abundance: .; d_gene: .; j_gene: TRBJ1-6; v_gene: TRBV27; CDR3aa: CASSSTGVWNSPLHF; CDR3nt: TGTGCCAGCAGTTCAACCGGGGTTTGGAATTCACCCCTCCACTTT
abundance: many; d_gene: TRBD1; j_gene: TRBJ2-1; v_gene: TRBV6-1; CDR3aa: CASSEAPRDRYNEQFF; CDR3nt: TGTGCCAGCAGTGAAGCCCCCCGGGACAGATACAATGAGCAGTTCTTC
abundance: few; d_gene: .; j_gene: TRBJ1-1; v_gene: TRBV12-3/TRBV12-4; CDR3aa: CASSLSEVEAFF; CDR3nt: TGTGCCAGCAGTCTCTCCGAGGTCGAAGCTTTCTTT
abundance: .; d_gene: TRBD1; j_gene: TRBJ2-1; v_gene: TRBV5-4; CDR3aa: CASSFPDRTSSYNEQFF; CDR3nt: TGTGCCAGCAGCTTCCCGGACAGGACAAGCTCCTACAATGAGCAGTTCTTC
abundance: .; d_gene: .; j_gene: TRBJ2-1; v_gene: TRBV15; CDR3aa: CATSSIRASSAEQFF; CDR3nt: TGTGCCACCAGCAGCATTCGGGCTAGCAGCGCTGAGCAGTTCTTC
abundance: .; d_gene: TRBD1; j_gene: TRBJ1-1; v_gene: TRBV27; CDR3aa: CASSSTGEDTEAFF; CDR3nt: TGTGCCAGCAGTTCGACAGGGGAGGACACTGAAGCTTTCTTT
abundance: few; d_gene: TRBD1; j_gene: TRBJ2-1; v_gene: TRBV19; CDR3aa: CASSKIRDRAYNEQFF; CDR3nt: TGTGCCAGTAGCAAGATCCGGGACAGGGCCTACAATGAGCAGTTCTTC
abundance: many; d_gene: .; j_gene: TRBJ2-7; v_gene: TRBV7-6; CDR3aa: CASSLAEDEQYF; CDR3nt: TGTGCCAGCAGCTTGGCCGAGGACGAGCAGTACTTC
abundance: once; d_gene: TRBD2; j_gene: TRBJ2-2; v_gene: TRBV7-6; CDR3aa: CASSPGPSGGASGELFF; CDR3nt: TGTGCCAGCAGCCCGGGCCCTAGCGGGGGGGCCTCCGGGGAGCTGTTTTTT
abundance: few; d_gene: .; j_gene: TRBJ2-1; v_gene: TRBV7-9; CDR3aa: CASSQRTDNEQFF; CDR3nt: TGTGCCAGCAGCCAACGGACAGACAATGAGCAGTTCTTC
abundance: .; d_gene: TRBD2; j_gene: TRBJ2-1; v_gene: TRBV6-1; CDR3aa: CASSYTSTSGGPYNEQFF; CDR3nt: TGTGCCAGCAGTTACACATCGACTAGCGGGGGGCCCTACAATGAGCAGTTCTTC